This T cell receptor beta chain was identified in a study of T cells in Graves' hyperthyroidism and ophthalmopathy. General study results and limits: The model made its ophthalmopathy prediction, and onset followed a median approximately 7 months later.

The sample holds many counts of this clonotype. Antigen: not known. V trimming: 4 bases; J trimming: 4 bases; junction bases outside the gene matches: 8. This CDR3 region has 15 residues. CDR1 is SGHRS and CDR2 is YFSETQ in the germline V gene. Those patients with uncontrolled infection, other autoimmune disease, pregnancy or lactation were excluded. Amplified TCR beta CDR3 regions derived from RNA transcripts. Carried out on the TCR CDR3, a first-round RT-PCR used the HTBI primer set. TCRdb re-analysed the multiplex PCR reads in MiXCR, keeping a single row per CDR3 protein. The table includes 500,000 to 650,000 distinct CDR3 sequences, 12% to 15% detected once.

Sequences were obtained from blood. This clonotype originated in a woman between 35 and 50 years old with Graves' hyperthyroidism. The rearrangement links TRBV5-1 to TRBJ2-3, with TRBD2 matching 8 bases. The chain's CDR3 is CASSLSGSSADTQYF. DNA of the CDR3: TGCGCCAGCAGCCTGAGCGGGAGTTCGGCAGATACGCAGTATTTT.